The entry below gives a single TCR beta chain sequence along with its context. Its antigen is unknown. Per the germline V gene, CDR1 is MDHEN and CDR2 is SYDVKM. CDR3 length: 13 amino acids. Trimming stripped 7 bases from V and 8 bases from J, with 17 bases between. The entry originates in a study of cytomegalovirus exposure and HLA in healthy donors. Notes on the study in general: On later analysis, the bulk of CMV-associated TCR beta chains appeared to be HLA-restricted.

The PCR used 60 Vbeta and 13 Jbeta primers. Produced via immunoSEQ multiplex PCR; TCRdb's table is partial and in-frame only. In the table there are over 100,000 clones, approximately 80% of which are singletons. The chain has TRBV28 and TRBJ1-2; the D is unclear. The material sequenced was PBMCs. This sequence was found in a woman aged 25 to 39 in good health and CMV-seronegative. CDR3 DNA: TGTGCCAGCACCCTCCGGGAGATGAGAGGCTACACCTTC. Translating gives CASTLREMRGYTF.